This T cell receptor beta chain is drawn from a study of shared clonotypes between healthy human individuals. The length of the CDR3 is 13 residues. Germline V lookup: CDR1 LNHNV, CDR2 YYDKDF (reference sequence). Trimming stripped 8 bases from V and 2 bases from J, with 13 bases between. Libraries were prepared by immunoSEQ multiplex PCR; TCRdb keeps only in-frame clonotypes and omits some of them. Of roughly 2.2 million clones listed, over 85% are singletons. The study drew all its donors from Caucasian adults living in Nashville, Tennessee. The specimen sequenced was naive CD4+ T cells from PBMCs. Documented subset: CD45RA+ positively selected. This sequence was found in a man younger than 30 in good health. Some clones in this sample may be carry-over from other donors' samples. The chain combines TRBV15 with TRBJ2-7; weak D call: TRBD1 (5 bases). The CDR3 DNA reads as TGTGCCACCTCGAGGACAACAGCCTACGAGCAGTACTTC. Translating gives CATSRTTAYEQYF.